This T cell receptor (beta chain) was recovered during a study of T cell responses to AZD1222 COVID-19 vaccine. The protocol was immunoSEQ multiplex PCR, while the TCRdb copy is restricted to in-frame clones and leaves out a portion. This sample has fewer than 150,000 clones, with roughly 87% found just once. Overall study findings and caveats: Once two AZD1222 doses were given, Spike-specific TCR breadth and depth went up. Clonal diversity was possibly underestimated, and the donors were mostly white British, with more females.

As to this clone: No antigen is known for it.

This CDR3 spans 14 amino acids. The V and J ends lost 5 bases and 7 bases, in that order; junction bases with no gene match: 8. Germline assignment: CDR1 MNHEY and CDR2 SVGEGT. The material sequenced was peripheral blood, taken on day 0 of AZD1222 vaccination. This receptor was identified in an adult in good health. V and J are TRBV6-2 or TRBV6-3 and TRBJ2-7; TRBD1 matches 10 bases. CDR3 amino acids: CASSHDRGRGEQYF. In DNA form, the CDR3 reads TGTGCCAGCAGTCATGACAGGGGGCGAGGGGAGCAGTACTTC.